The 4 T cell receptor beta chains below all came from one sample that was sequenced in a study of early T cells in non-severe SARS-CoV-2 infection. TCRdb re-called the 5' RACE reads through MiXCR, storing one row per CDR3 protein. Of 26,000 or so distinct CDR3 sequences in the sample, 4.5% to 7% were seen once. Specimen: whole blood. All receptors come from an adult who was a healthcare worker with PCR-confirmed SARS-CoV-2 infection or an uninfected control (not recorded which).

This clonotype was seen repeatedly, ten times or more. V usage is TRBV5-8 and J usage is TRBJ1-1; tentative D call: TRBD1 (5 bases). The CDR3 length is 17 residues. The V gene's germline CDR1 is SGHTS and CDR2 YDEGEE. V dropped 3 bases and J dropped 7 bases, with 25 bases sitting between them. The CDR3 region is CASSSNVKTALGGEAFF. In DNA, the CDR3 is TGTGCCAGCAGCTCCAACGTAAAGACAGCTCTTGGGGGTGAAGCTTTCTTT.

This clonotype has ten or more counts. V gene TRBV11-2 combines with J gene TRBJ1-5, with 10 bases identical to TRBD1. This CDR3 comprises 16 residues. The J segment lost 5 bases and the V segment lost 2 bases, leaving 6 bases of the junction unmatched. Germline CDR1 SGHAT, CDR2 FQNNGV. CDR3 coding DNA: TGTGCCAGCAGCTTACACGGACAGGGGGGCGATCAGCCCCAGCATTTT. As protein: CASSLHGQGGDQPQHF.

The J gene is TRBJ1-1, the V gene TRBV18, with D unclear. Germline CDR1 KGHSH, CDR2 LQKENI. V gave up 3 bases and J gave up 3 bases, with 5 bases separating them. The CDR3 is 12 residues long. The CDR3 coding sequence is TGTGCCAGCTCACCGGGTGACACTGAAGCTTTCTTT. Translation gives CASSPGDTEAFF. Based on the CDR3 plus reference TRBV18 and TRBJ1-1, the full variable domain is NAGVMQNPRHLVRRRGQEARLRCSPMKGHSHVYWYRQLPEEGLKFMVYLQKENIIDESGMPKERFSAEFPKEGPSILRIQQVVRGDSAAYFCASSPGDTEAFFGQGTRLTVV.

The rearrangement uses TRBV29-1 and TRBJ2-2; possible D gene TRBD1, 5 bases. The CDR3 has 13 residues. Germline V gene sequence: CDR1 SQVTM, CDR2 ANQGSEA. V gave up 4 bases and J gave up 4 bases, with 10 bases separating them. Here the CDR3 DNA reads TGCAGCGTTGGACAGAGCCTCACCGGGGAGCTGTTTTTT. Protein: CSVGQSLTGELFF.